Reported below is one TCR beta chain. Antigen specificity is unknown. These data are taken from a study of cytomegalovirus exposure and HLA in healthy donors. The study, taken as a whole, reports: Association of 16,951 TCR beta sequences with HLA alleles was found at 0.05 false discovery rate in a later analysis. There were 150 to 200 TCR beta chains listed as cytomegalovirus-associated.

Germline V CDR1 and CDR2: SGHRS, YFSETQ. V was pared by 5 bases and J by 4 bases, with 6 bases of the junction left unmatched. The CDR3 covers 14 residues. A multiplex PCR was run with 60 Vbeta primers and 13 Jbeta primers. Source study methods: Per a later analysis, the number of unique TCR beta chains was about 80 million, of which some 10 million were shared. Sequencing was performed with immunoSEQ multiplex PCR; in TCRdb, only in-frame clones are kept and a portion is missing. The DNA was the basis for D and trimming; V, J and clone size are from that table. The sample has approximately 140,000 clones, under 85% seen once. Unrecorded immune exposures were likely, despite nominal health at sampling.

The TCR comes from a boy between 5 and 17 years old in good health and CMV-seronegative. What was sequenced was PBMCs. V gene TRBV5-1 combines with J gene TRBJ1-2; 9 nucleotides agree with TRBD1. In nucleotides, the CDR3 is TGCGCCAGCAGTAGGGACAGGGAGGTCTATGGCTACACCTTC. It translates to CASSRDREVYGYTF.